Each of the 21 T cell receptor beta chains below was sequenced from the same sample in a study of blood T cells in healthy people across ages. It was with a sample-barcoded 5' primer and a J-beta primer mix that a second PCR of about 6 to 12 cycles was run. MiXCR, run by TCRdb on the 5' RACE reads, gives a single entry per CDR3 protein. The table lists about 1.8 million distinct CDR3 sequences, roughly 50% of them singletons. Sequenced: blood. The receptor source for this set is a woman in her forties in good health.

The chain joins TRBV5-6 to TRBJ2-3; TRBD2 matches 12 bases. Germline values: CDR1 SGHDT, CDR2 YYEEEE. Unmatched junction bases numbered 8, after V lost 1 base and J lost 8 bases. The CDR3 is made up of 16 amino acids. CDR3 coding DNA: TGTGCCAGCAGCTTGACGTCTAGCGGGGGGGTCGGTACGCAGTATTTT. It is translated as CASSLTSSGGVGTQYF.

The chain carries TRBV6-6 and TRBJ1-5, with no clear D. CDR3 length equals 14 residues. Per the germline V gene, CDR1 is MNHNY and CDR2 is SVGAGI (reference sequence). V was pared by 7 bases and J by 1 base, with 11 bases between. CDR3 residues: CASMYDNSNQPQHF. Written as DNA, the CDR3 is TGTGCCAGCATGTACGACAACAGCAATCAGCCCCAGCATTTT.

The sample holds a few counts of this clonotype. The chain uses TRBV4-1 and TRBJ2-5, with 12 bases that match TRBD2. J was trimmed by 2 bases and V by 6 bases; bases with no gene match: 4. Germline CDR1 reads MGHRA; CDR2 reads YSYEKL. CDR3 size: 15 residues. This chain's CDR3 is CASRASGGEQETQYF. In DNA form, the CDR3 reads TGCGCCAGCAGGGCTAGCGGGGGGGAACAAGAGACCCAGTACTTC.

This clonotype appeared a few times. This chain joins TRBV7-3 and TRBJ2-3, with D possibly being TRBD2 (5 bases). V was pared by 2 bases and J by 4 bases, with 10 bases between. The germline V gene encodes CDR1 SGHTA and CDR2 FQGTGA. This CDR3 contains 14 residues. The CDR3 nucleotides are TGTGCCAGCAGCTTACACGCGGGCCCAGATACGCAGTATTTT. Translation gives CASSLHAGPDTQYF.

This chain joins TRBV27 and TRBJ2-1, with 8 bases lining up with TRBD2. The V gene end was trimmed by 0 bases and the J gene end by 13 bases; junction bases not matched to a gene: 5. Germline-derived CDR1 and CDR2 are MNHEY and SMNVEV (reference sequence). The CDR3 length is 13 residues. CDR3 in amino acids: CASSLSSGLGQFF. The CDR3 coding sequence is TGTGCCAGCAGTTTATCGTCGGGACTAGGACAGTTCTTC.

CDR3 sequence reads: CASSVTDRAEAFF. The CDR3 DNA is TGTGCCAGCAGTGTAACGGACAGGGCTGAAGCTTTCTTT. The chain has TRBV6-1 and TRBJ1-1; 8 bases fit TRBD1. Unmatched junction bases numbered 4, after V lost 4 bases and J lost 6 bases. The CDR3 is made up of 13 amino acids. Germline loops: CDR1 MNHNS, CDR2 SASEGT.

The chain combines TRBV20-1 with TRBJ1-2, with D possibly TRBD1 on 5 matching bases. Trimming stripped 5 bases from V and 0 bases from J, with 16 bases between. Per germline, CDR1 DFQATT and CDR2 SNEGSKA (reference sequence). This CDR3 region has 15 residues. CDR3 DNA sequence: TGCAGTGCTTCCCTGTCGGGACGGACTAACTATGGCTACACCTTC. As protein: CSASLSGRTNYGYTF.

This rearrangement joins TRBV6-1 to TRBJ2-5, with a possible D match to TRBD2 (5 bases). This CDR3 has 16 amino acids. Germline lookup yields CDR1 MNHNS and CDR2 SASEGT. V was clipped by 5 bases and J by 3 bases, with 19 bases between them. CDR3 DNA sequence: TGTGCCAGCAGTAGCGTAGGGAGCTCACCAAAAGAGACCCAGTACTTC. Its translation: CASSSVGSSPKETQYF.

This rearrangement joins TRBV28 to TRBJ2-7; 13 nucleotides align to TRBD2. Trimming at V came to 6 bases and at J to 0 bases, leaving 11 bases not matched to a gene. CDR3 length equals 18 residues. Germline V gives CDR1 MDHEN, CDR2 SYDVKM. CDR3 in DNA: TGTGCCAGCAGCTACCATCCCGGGACTAGCGGGGTCTCCTACGAGCAGTACTTC. Residues: CASSYHPGTSGVSYEQYF.

The rearrangement uses TRBV6-5 and TRBJ1-4, with 9 nucleotides matching TRBD1. V shed 5 bases, J shed 7 bases, and the junction held 11 bases outside the gene matches. The CDR3 runs 16 residues. The germline gives CDR1 MNHEY, CDR2 SVGAGI. The CDR3 nucleotides are TGTGCCAGCAGTCCCCAAGGACAGGGGTCGGGTGAAAAACTGTTTTTT. Translated: CASSPQGQGSGEKLFF.

This clonotype was detected only a few times. The V and J genes are TRBV5-1 and TRBJ2-5, with TRBD2 identical over 10 bases. From germline, CDR1 is SGHRS and CDR2 YFSETQ. This CDR3 comprises 15 residues. J was trimmed by 1 base and V by 6 bases; bases with no gene match: 6. The CDR3 here is CASTWTSGLQETQYF. CDR3 bases: TGCGCCAGCACTTGGACTAGCGGCCTCCAAGAGACCCAGTACTTC.

The chain has TRBV20-1 and TRBJ2-5, with 10 bases that match TRBD2. Per germline, CDR1 DFQATT and CDR2 SNEGSKA (reference sequence). Losses at the gene ends were 3 bases for V and 4 bases for J; bases not matched to a gene: 8. The CDR3 loop spans 15 amino acids. CDR3 amino acids: CSARPGASGGETQYF. CDR3 in DNA: TGCAGTGCTAGGCCAGGGGCTAGCGGGGGAGAGACCCAGTACTTC.

The chain carries TRBV6-2 or TRBV6-3 and TRBJ2-5, with a tentative D call TRBD2 (5 bases). Germline lookup yields CDR1 MNHEY and CDR2 SVGEGT. CDR3 size: 15 residues. The V and J ends lost 6 bases and 0 bases respectively, with 14 bases between them. CDR3 region: CASSIAPGNQETQYF. For the CDR3, the DNA is TGTGCCAGCAGCATAGCCCCCGGGAACCAAGAGACCCAGTACTTC.

The CDR3: CSALPGTGLEKLFF. As DNA, the CDR3 is TGCAGTGCCCTTCCCGGGACTGGCCTTGAAAAACTGTTTTTT. The chain uses TRBV20-1 and TRBJ1-4, with D maybe TRBD1 (5 bases). The CDR3 runs 14 residues. V lost 6 bases, J lost 7 bases, and 18 bases lay in between. The germline V gene has CDR1 DFQATT and CDR2 SNEGSKA (reference sequence).

This clonotype was picked up a small number of times. The rearrangement links TRBV28 to TRBJ1-1; no clear D. Germline CDR1 is MDHEN and CDR2 is SYDVKM. V was cut by 7 bases and J by 1 base, with 7 bases left in between. The CDR3 extends over 12 amino acids. CDR3 region: CASTPGNTEAFF. The CDR3 region has the DNA TGTGCCAGCACCCCGGGGAACACTGAAGCTTTCTTT.

The J gene is TRBJ2-1, the V gene TRBV12-3 or TRBV12-4; D possibly matches TRBD1 or TRBD2 (5 bases each). V shed 6 bases and J shed 9 bases, with 15 bases lying between them. The CDR3 length is 13 residues. DNA of the CDR3: TGTGCCAGCAGCCGACGGGGCTTAGTTGAGCAGTTCTTC. Translated: CASSRRGLVEQFF.

The gene calls are TRBV2 and TRBJ2-7, with D possibly matching TRBD1 (5 bases). From germline, CDR1 is SNHLY and CDR2 FYNNEI. Deletions cut 3 bases from V and 5 bases from J, with 14 bases between. This CDR3 comprises 14 residues. The CDR3 sequence is CASSDGQGVHEQYF. The CDR3 nucleotides are TGTGCCAGCAGTGATGGGCAGGGCGTCCACGAGCAGTACTTC.

This clonotype was seen a handful of times. The rearrangement uses TRBV6-6 and TRBJ2-5, with D uncertain. Germline V gene lookup returns CDR1 MNHNY and CDR2 SVGAGI (reference sequence). Trimming removed 2 bases from V and 0 bases from J, with 7 bases in between. This CDR3 is 14 amino acids long. The CDR3 reads CASSYAANQETQYF. For the CDR3, the DNA is TGTGCCAGCAGTTACGCGGCGAACCAAGAGACCCAGTACTTC.

The gene calls are TRBV6-5 and TRBJ2-5; a weak D match, TRBD1 (6 bases). The CDR3 is 15 amino acids. CDR1 is MNHEY, CDR2 SVGAGI, per germline. The V end lost 0 bases, the J end lost 2 bases, and 10 bases lay between the germline ends. This chain's CDR3 is CASSYSWGLQETQYF. CDR3 coding DNA: TGTGCCAGCAGTTACTCTTGGGGGCTACAAGAGACCCAGTACTTC.

V usage is TRBV7-2 and J usage is TRBJ2-5; 10 bases map to TRBD1. This CDR3 has 16 residues. The ends lost 1 base at V and 1 base at J; junction bases unmatched: 3. Germline-derived CDR1 and CDR2 are SGHTA and FQGNSA. The CDR3 is CASSLVGTGAQETQYF. As DNA, the CDR3 is TGTGCCAGCAGCTTAGTGGGGACAGGGGCCCAAGAGACCCAGTACTTC. The variable domain in full, with the rest retrieved from reference TRBV7-2 and TRBJ2-5, is GAGVSQSPSNKVTEKGKDVELRCDPISGHTALYWYRQSLGQGLEFLIYFQGNSAPDKSGLPSDRFSAERTGGSVSTLTIQRTQQEDSAVYLCASSLVGTGAQETQYFGPGTRLLVL.

V and J are TRBV12-5 and TRBJ1-2; 7 bases align to TRBD1. The CDR3 is made up of 14 amino acids. V lost 4 bases to trimming and J lost 4 bases; unmatched junction nucleotides: 6. Per the germline V gene, CDR1 is LGHNT and CDR2 is FRNRAP. CDR3: CASGYGTAGYGYTF. The CDR3 DNA follows: TGTGCTAGTGGTTACGGGACAGCGGGCTATGGCTACACCTTC.